This T cell receptor beta chain is from a study of blood T cell repertoires in COVID-19. Whole-study context: PBMCs, B-cell-depleted T cells, or T cells provided the cDNA or gDNA that made up the material.

Clones were read by immunoSEQ multiplex PCR, and TCRdb kept only the in-frame ones, dropping some. The sample consists of fewer than 200,000 clones, about 88% of them appearing once. This CDR3 comprises 13 residues. V was cut by 6 bases and J by 12 bases, with 20 bases left in between. The germline gives CDR1 MNHEY, CDR2 SVGEGT. The sample comprised peripheral blood. The rearrangement links TRBV6-2 or TRBV6-3 to TRBJ2-5; D possibly corresponds to TRBD2 (5 bases). The sequence came from a man between 60 and 70 years old with acute or convalescent COVID-19. The DNA for the CDR3 is TGTGCCAGCAGCCCGTTTCTAGCCTCTTTAGAGTACTTC. Translating gives CASSPFLASLEYF.